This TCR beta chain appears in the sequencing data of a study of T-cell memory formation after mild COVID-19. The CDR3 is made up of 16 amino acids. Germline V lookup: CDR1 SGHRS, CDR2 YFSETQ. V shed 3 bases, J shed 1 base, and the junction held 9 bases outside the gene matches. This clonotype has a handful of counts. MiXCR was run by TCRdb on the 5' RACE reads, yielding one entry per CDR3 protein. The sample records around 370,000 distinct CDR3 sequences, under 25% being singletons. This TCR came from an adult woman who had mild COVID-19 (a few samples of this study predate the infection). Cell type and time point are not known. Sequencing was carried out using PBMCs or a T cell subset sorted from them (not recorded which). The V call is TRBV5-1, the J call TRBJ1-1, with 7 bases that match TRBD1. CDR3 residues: CASSWMTGRGNTEAFF. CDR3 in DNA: TGCGCCAGCAGCTGGATGACAGGGAGGGGGAACACTGAAGCTTTCTTT.